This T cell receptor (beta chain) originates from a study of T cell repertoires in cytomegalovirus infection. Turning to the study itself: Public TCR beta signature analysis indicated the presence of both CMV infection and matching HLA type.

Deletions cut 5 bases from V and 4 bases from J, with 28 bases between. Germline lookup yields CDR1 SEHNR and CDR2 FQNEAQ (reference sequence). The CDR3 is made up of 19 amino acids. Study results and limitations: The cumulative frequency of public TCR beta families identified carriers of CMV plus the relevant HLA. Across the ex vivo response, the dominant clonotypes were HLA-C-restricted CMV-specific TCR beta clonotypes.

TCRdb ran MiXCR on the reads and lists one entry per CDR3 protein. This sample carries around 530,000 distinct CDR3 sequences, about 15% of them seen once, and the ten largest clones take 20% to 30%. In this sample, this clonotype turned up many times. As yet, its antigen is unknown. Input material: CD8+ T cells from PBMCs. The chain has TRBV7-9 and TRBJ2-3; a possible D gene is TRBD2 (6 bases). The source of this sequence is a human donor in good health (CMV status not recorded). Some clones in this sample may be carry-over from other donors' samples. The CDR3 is CASSPEGWPGLSLADTQYF. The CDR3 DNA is TGTGCCAGCAGCCCAGAGGGTTGGCCGGGACTTTCTCTTGCAGATACGCAGTATTTT.